This T cell receptor (delta chain) was identified in a study of Vδ1+ human thymocytes. Study-level points and caveats: Thymic TRG and TRD repertoires appeared highly polyclonal. Around 20% of thymic delta-chain sequences were Vdelta2, with few Vdelta3, unlike blood Vdelta1+ controls.

Alphabeta T cells were depleted, then CD3+ Vdelta1+ Vdelta2- thymocytes were FACS-sorted. Purity of the sorted Vdelta1+ thymocytes ranged from about 97% to 99.6%. The V and J ends lost 0 bases and 0 bases, in that order; junction bases with no gene match: 28. This CDR3 contains 25 residues. CDR1 is TSWWSYY, CDR2 QGS, per germline. Extracted RNA was reverse transcribed into cDNA. Multiplex PCR used pooled V-gene forward primers and a constant-region reverse primer to amplify CDR3s. TCRdb re-processed the multiplex PCR reads using CATT. Altogether roughly 56,000 delta-chain clones are present, around 15% being singletons, with the ten largest covering 0.3% to 0.45%. With regard to this clone: Its antigen is not identified.

Sequenced sample: Vdelta1+ gamma-delta thymocytes from the thymus. As for subset: FACS-sorted CD3+ TCRalphabeta- TCRVdelta1+ TCRVdelta2- thymocytes. The chain links TRDV1 to TRDJ1, with 10 bases aligning to TRDD3. This TCR was recovered from a girl under three years old who had congenital heart surgery. The CDR3 sequence: CALGELFLRERGTGGSLQYTDKLIF. The CDR3 DNA is TGTGCTCTTGGGGAACTGTTCCTACGTGAACGGGGTACTGGGGGATCCCTACAGTACACCGATAAACTCATCTTT.